The entry below describes one T cell receptor beta chain. These data are taken from a study of blood T cell repertoires in COVID-19. Across the whole study: Samples representing acute and convalescent COVID-19 were sourced from the United States, Italy and Spain. Nucleic acid was either cDNA or gDNA, and it came from T cells, B-cell-depleted T cells, or PBMCs.

Clones were sequenced by immunoSEQ multiplex PCR, and TCRdb holds only the in-frame ones, with some missing. The top ten hold approximately 2.2% of the sample, which has under 200,000 clones, approximately 90% seen once. Germline CDR1 is LGHNA and CDR2 is YNFKEQ. The CDR3 runs 16 residues. Trimming shortened V by 0 bases and J by 2 bases, and 13 bases separated the two germline ends. The rearrangement links TRBV4-2 to TRBJ1-1; D is undetermined. Input material: peripheral blood. The TCR sequence derives from a man between 18 and 35 years old with acute or convalescent COVID-19. CDR3 in amino acids: CASSQEVLLLNTEAFF. The DNA of the CDR3 is TGTGCCAGCAGCCAAGAGGTACTACTTTTAAACACTGAAGCTTTCTTT.